This T cell receptor beta chain stems from a study of blood T cell repertoires in COVID-19 (dated by TCRdb to 2020 to 2021). Some background on the complete study: Samples covering the acute and convalescent phases of COVID-19 were provided by collaborators in the United States, Italy and Spain. The prospective study material was composed of cDNA or gDNA derived from T cells, B-cell-depleted T cells, or PBMCs. The dataset comprised deeply sampled blood TCRbeta repertoires from subjects exposed to, actively infected with, or recovered from COVID-19. The repertoires were made available in a free public database intended to serve as a resource for research on the immune response to SARS-CoV-2. The samples were drawn from the first 160 participants of the ongoing ImmuneRACE study and from over a thousand subjects provided by 6 global collaborators. Nearly every sample came with metadata listing a de-identified subject ID, COVID-19 status, age in years and sex. Where HLA class I and class II types were available, the types were taken from metadata supplied by the sample provider, not from assay-based typing. What the study reported, not specific to this receptor: Clinical and demographic metadata were provided uncurated, with the amount varying by source and participant.

TCRbeta CDR3 regions were amplified from genomic DNA using the immunoSEQ Assay, a bias-controlled multiplex PCR. The paper's data handling went like this. Within the assay, amplification of reference gene primers was used to estimate how many nucleated cells each sample contained. To quantify the absolute abundance of each unique TCRbeta CDR3 rearrangement, sequence reads were collapsed and filtered. For each sample, productive Simpson clonality was calculated as the square root of Simpson's diversity index over productive rearrangements. Entries here come from immuneACCESS through TCRdb and include only in-frame sequences with V and J called. Some clones fail to appear in such tables; in the studies checked, an unresolved V gene covers under half of the shortfall, and the cause of the remainder is unknown. That table furnishes V, J and clone size, whereas the DNA furnished D and trimming. Within this sample are some 290,000 clones, with around 89% of them counted one time only. The ten largest make up around 1% of the sample.

Details on this clone: Its antigen is not yet known. No base-level quality is on record; no much larger clone is a single base apart.

One collaborating source in Seattle enrolled patients during active infection and followed them longitudinally through the course of disease. Each collaborating institution followed its own protocols to collect whole blood in K2EDTA tubes. For TCRbeta analysis, collaborators shipped samples in one of three forms: frozen whole blood, isolated PBMCs, or DNA extracted from either of those sample types. Reading from cysteine to phenylalanine, the CDR3 counts 14 amino acids. The read is trimmed to its CDR3 DNA, 42 bases read in frame from base 1. CDR1 and CDR2 were assigned from the germline V gene as SGHRS and YFSETQ. A distance of 12 bases separates the germline ends of V and J, which lose 4 bases and 4 bases respectively.

This chain is built from TRBV5-1 and TRBJ1-3; tentative D gene TRBD1, with 5 bases matching. The sample taken for sequencing was peripheral blood. The sequence was collected from a woman aged 40 to 55 with COVID-19, enrolled during active disease. DNA sequence: TGCGCCAGCAGCATTACAGGTACCGGAAACACCATATATTTT. Its amino acids are CASSITGTGNTIYF.